This T cell receptor beta chain was captured by sequencing in a study of T cell repertoires in cytomegalovirus infection. Overall study context: In the study, CMV epitopes included recently identified HLA-C-restricted and well-studied HLA-B-restricted ones. Public signatures in TCR beta pointed to CMV infection and matching HLA type.

The CDR3 is 14 amino acids. J lost 1 base, V lost 7 bases, and 2 bases had no gene match. The germline V gene encodes CDR1 MNHEY and CDR2 SVGEGT. Study-level findings and limits: Across the ex vivo response, the dominant clonotypes were HLA-C-restricted CMV-specific TCR beta clonotypes.

TCRdb re-called the reads through MiXCR, storing one row per CDR3 protein. This table has some 900,000 distinct CDR3 sequences, about 30% appearing once. Comments on this clonotype: What it binds is unknown.

The sample was cultured CD8+ T cells from PBMCs, taken from culture after CMV antigen stimulation. The receptor's source is a human donor in good health (CMV status not recorded). Some clones in this sample may be carry-over from other donors' samples. This chain connects TRBV6-2 or TRBV6-3 to TRBJ2-1, with 9 bases aligning to TRBD1. CDR3 coding DNA: TGTGCCAGCAAAGGGACAGGGTCCTACAATGAGCAGTTCTTC. Translation: CASKGTGSYNEQFF.